This TCR beta chain emerged from a study of blood T cell repertoires in COVID-19. Study-level information: Material from acute and convalescent COVID-19 was sourced from the United States, Italy and Spain.

As handled by the study authors: By means of reference gene primer amplification, nucleated cell counts were estimated. Produced via immunoSEQ multiplex PCR; TCRdb's table is partial and in-frame only. V and J calls and clone size are given by that table; D and trimming were obtained from the DNA. The sample records over 25,000 clones, approximately 93% being singletons. In germline, CDR1 is SGHTA, CDR2 FQGNSA. This CDR3 contains 13 residues. V lost 0 bases, J lost 8 bases, and 8 bases lay in between. This chain joins TRBV7-2 and TRBJ2-1; D remains unclear. The TCR was taken from a man in his sixties with acute or convalescent COVID-19. Sequenced input: peripheral blood. Here the CDR3 DNA reads TGTGCCAGCAGCTTAGCCAGATCCGATGAGCAGTTCTTC. It translates to CASSLARSDEQFF.